Presented here are 26 T cell receptor beta chains from one specimen sequenced in a study of cytomegalovirus exposure and HLA in healthy donors. PCR amplification relied on 60 Vbeta primers (plus 13 Jbeta primers). Using immunoSEQ multiplex PCR, the repertoire was profiled, and TCRdb retains in-frame clones only, with some absent. Of approximately 140,000 clones listed, around three quarters are singletons. What was sequenced was PBMCs. These receptors all stem from a woman between 40 and 55 years old in good health and CMV-seropositive.

CDR3 bases: TGTGCCAGCACTTTGGTGCGGGACAGCCAAGAGACCCAGTACTTC. It is translated as CASTLVRDSQETQYF. The chain carries TRBV2 and TRBJ2-5, with D maybe TRBD1 (7 bases). The CDR3 is made up of 15 amino acids. V was trimmed by 7 bases and J by 1 base, leaving 16 bases between them. CDR1 is SNHLY, CDR2 FYNNEI, per germline.

Turning to this clone: Other nucleotide sequences from this sample produce the same CDR3. The chain links TRBV9 to TRBJ1-6, with D hard to call. The germline CDR1 and CDR2 sequences are SGDLS and YYNGEE. This CDR3 region has 13 residues. V was shortened by 0 bases and J by 7 bases, with 5 bases between the two germline ends. This CDR3 is CASSVGGNSPLHF. The DNA of the CDR3 is TGTGCCAGCAGCGTAGGCGGGAATTCACCCCTCCACTTT.

J is TRBJ1-1 and V is TRBV2, with 10 bases that match TRBD1. The germline V gene has CDR1 SNHLY and CDR2 FYNNEI. The CDR3 has 15 residues. V lost 2 bases, J lost 7 bases, and 7 bases stayed unmatched. This chain's CDR3 is CASSELGQGTDEAFF. CDR3 in DNA: TGTGCCAGCAGTGAATTGGGACAGGGGACGGATGAAGCTTTCTTT.

The chain has TRBV5-1 and TRBJ1-3, with D uncertain. The ends were cut back, 0 bases at V and 2 bases at J, with 12 bases in the middle. In germline, CDR1 is SGHRS, CDR2 YFSETQ. The CDR3 sequence is 16 residues long. DNA of the CDR3: TGCGCCAGCAGCTTGGAAATGAGGGTACCTGGAAACACCATATATTTT. Protein: CASSLEMRVPGNTIYF. The full variable domain, rest sourced from reference TRBV5-1 and TRBJ1-3, is KAGVTQTPRYLIKTRGQQVTLSCSPISGHRSVSWYQQTPGQGLQFLFEYFSETQRNKGNFPGRFSGRQFSNSRSEMNVSTLELGDSALYLCASSLEMRVPGNTIYFGEGSWLTVV.

The chain combines TRBV14 with TRBJ1-2; the D is unclear. Germline CDR1 and CDR2: SGHDN and FVKESK. Trimming pared 1 base from V and 8 bases from J, leaving 11 bases between. The CDR3 runs to 13 residues. The CDR3 coding sequence is TGTGCCAGCAGCCAAGCCCGGGGAGCAGGCTACACCTTC. Translating it yields CASSQARGAGYTF.

The chain recombines TRBV15 with TRBJ2-1; 12 bases align to TRBD2. V lost 0 bases, J lost 15 bases, and 6 bases stayed unmatched. The CDR3 is 14 amino acids. The germline gives CDR1 LNHNV, CDR2 YYDKDF (reference sequence). In nucleotides, the CDR3 is TGTGCCACCAGCAGAGATCTAGCGGGGGGGCTGTCGTTCTTC. Protein product: CATSRDLAGGLSFF.

The chain is built from TRBV6-1 and TRBJ1-4; 7 bases align to TRBD1. V shed 5 bases and J 3 bases; nucleotides not matched to a gene: 6. CDR3 length: 15 residues. From germline, CDR1 is MNHNS and CDR2 SASEGT. Here the CDR3 DNA reads TGTGCCAGCAGTACCCAGACAGGGCCTAATGAAAAACTGTTTTTT. As protein: CASSTQTGPNEKLFF.

The chain uses TRBV6-6 and TRBJ1-3; possibly TRBD1 for D (5 bases). CDR3 length equals 15 residues. Germline values: CDR1 MNHNY, CDR2 SVGAGI (reference sequence). Trimming removed 2 bases from V and 1 base from J, with 9 bases in between. CDR3 nucleotides: TGTGCCAGCAGTTACGGCCCAGGGTCTGGAAACACCATATATTTT. Amino acids: CASSYGPGSGNTIYF.

The chain joins TRBV10-3 to TRBJ2-7; TRBD1 matches at 10 bases. Trimming took 6 bases from V and 6 from J; bases not matched to a gene: 8. The CDR3 covers 14 residues. Germline assignment: CDR1 ENHRY and CDR2 SYGVKD. The CDR3 DNA reads as TGTGCCATCAGCGACGGGACAGGGGTTGCCGAGCAGTACTTC. Residues: CAISDGTGVAEQYF.

This rearrangement joins TRBV5-1 to TRBJ1-3, with 10 bases lining up with TRBD1. CDR1 and CDR2 (germline): SGHRS, YFSETQ. After removal of 0 bases from V and 5 bases from J, the junction contained 5 bases not matched to a gene. CDR3 length equals 16 residues. CDR3 loop: CASSLGQGAGRNTIYF. CDR3 nucleotides: TGCGCCAGCAGCTTGGGACAGGGGGCTGGAAGAAACACCATATATTTT.

This clone was observed once. The V gene is TRBV30, the J gene TRBJ1-2; 9 bases align to TRBD1. This CDR3 has 12 amino acids. J gave up 8 bases and V 8 bases, and 9 bases lay outside the gene matches. Germline assignment: CDR1 GTSNPN and CDR2 SVGIG (reference sequence). The CDR3 loop is CAGQGTYAGYTF. CDR3 nucleotides: TGTGCCGGACAGGGGACATACGCAGGCTACACCTTC.

This clone has a handful of counts. The chain couples TRBV7-2 to TRBJ1-2; no firm D call. In germline, CDR1 is SGHTA, CDR2 FQGNSA. V was trimmed by 6 bases and J by 8 bases, leaving 19 bases between them. The CDR3 covers 14 residues. CDR3 sequence reads: CASSVRGGSWGYTF. CDR3 sequence (DNA): TGTGCCAGCAGTGTACGGGGAGGGAGCTGGGGCTACACCTTC. The complete variable domain, with remaining parts taken from reference TRBV7-2 and TRBJ1-2, reads GAGVSQSPSNKVTEKGKDVELRCDPISGHTALYWYRQSLGQGLEFLIYFQGNSAPDKSGLPSDRFSAERTGGSVSTLTIQRTQQEDSAVYLCASSVRGGSWGYTFGSGTRLTVV.

The V gene is TRBV19, the J gene TRBJ2-2; 8 positions match TRBD1. CDR3 length equals 14 residues. With 10 bases clipped from V and 3 bases from J, the junction kept 7 bases outside the gene matches. Germline V lookup: CDR1 LNHDA, CDR2 SQIVND (reference sequence). The CDR3 DNA is TGTGCCACGCCCCCCAGGGGGCACACCGGGGAGCTGTTTTTT. As protein: CATPPRGHTGELFF.

This chain connects TRBV2 to TRBJ2-5, with 13 bases fitting TRBD2. This CDR3 is built from 17 residues. V trimming: 8 bases; J trimming: 4 bases; junction bases outside the gene matches: 13. The germline CDR1 and CDR2 sequences are SNHLY and FYNNEI. CDR3 sequence reads: CASDGLAGAGARETQYF. The CDR3 nucleotides read TGTGCCAGCGACGGACTAGCGGGGGCCGGAGCGCGAGAGACCCAGTACTTC.

This clone has only a few counts. This chain joins TRBV30 and TRBJ1-1; D gene ambiguous. With 0 bases removed from V and 2 bases from J, the gap between germline ends came to 10 bases. Germline V CDR1 and CDR2: GTSNPN, SVGIG (reference sequence). The CDR3 is 14 amino acids. The DNA of the CDR3 is TGTGCCTGGAGTGTAATGAGGGAAAACACTGAAGCTTTCTTT. This sequence encodes CAWSVMRENTEAFF.

This rearrangement joins TRBV18 to TRBJ2-7; TRBD2 is a possible D gene (5 bases). V was trimmed by 6 bases and J by 3 bases, leaving 12 bases between them. The CDR3 is 13 residues long. Germline V CDR1 and CDR2: KGHSH, LQKENI. The CDR3 reads CASSATRFYEQYF. Here the CDR3 DNA reads TGTGCCAGCTCTGCTACTAGGTTCTACGAGCAGTACTTC.

Concerning this clone itself: Other nucleotide sequences from this sample produce the same CDR3. J is TRBJ1-1 and V is TRBV19; no firm D call. Trimming removed 6 bases at V and 0 bases at J, with 14 bases between. The CDR3 covers 15 residues. Per germline, CDR1 LNHDA and CDR2 SQIVND (reference sequence). DNA for the CDR3: TGTGCCAGTAGCTACTCAGGATTCATGAACACTGAAGCTTTCTTT. It codes for CASSYSGFMNTEAFF.

This chain connects TRBV7-2 to TRBJ1-2; 8 nucleotides line up with TRBD1. This CDR3 is 14 amino acids long. Germline V lookup: CDR1 SGHTA, CDR2 FQGNSA. After removal of 6 bases from V and 5 bases from J, the junction contained 8 bases not matched to a gene. The CDR3 region is CASRETGTGYGYTF. As DNA, the CDR3 is TGTGCCAGCAGGGAAACCGGGACAGGATATGGCTACACCTTC.

V usage is TRBV28 and J usage is TRBJ2-5, with TRBD1 matching over 7 bases. The DNA end is a closer match to TRBJ2-7, so the J assignment may be wrong. CDR3 length: 14 residues. Germline V lookup: CDR1 MDHEN, CDR2 SYDVKM. CDR3 residues: CASSPQGLIHEQYF. The CDR3 region has the DNA TGTGCCAGCAGTCCACAGGGGTTGATTCACGAGCAGTACTTC.

CDR3 in amino acids: CASSWTGRNEKLFF. The CDR3 bases are TGTGCCAGTAGTTGGACAGGGAGGAATGAAAAACTGTTTTTT. The V gene is TRBV19, the J gene TRBJ1-4; 8 positions match TRBD1. Per germline, CDR1 LNHDA and CDR2 SQIVND (reference sequence). The CDR3 sequence is 14 residues long. The V and J ends lost 5 bases and 5 bases, in that order; junction bases with no gene match: 4.

The chain carries TRBV2 and TRBJ1-4, with 7 bases identical to TRBD1. The V segment lost 4 bases and the J segment 5 bases; nucleotides outside the gene matches: 7. Germline values: CDR1 SNHLY, CDR2 FYNNEI. The CDR3 covers 15 residues. CDR3 sequence (DNA): TGTGCCAGCAGTGGACAGGGTGGGCGAAATGAAAAACTGTTTTTT. Translated: CASSGQGGRNEKLFF.

V usage is TRBV19 and J usage is TRBJ2-2, with D perhaps matching TRBD1 (5 bases). Trimming removed 6 bases at V and 1 base at J, with 9 bases between. This CDR3 has 14 residues. Germline lookup yields CDR1 LNHDA and CDR2 SQIVND (reference sequence). CDR3 nucleotide sequence: TGTGCCAGTAGACGCGGACAGAACACCGGGGAGCTGTTTTTT. It yields the protein CASRRGQNTGELFF.

The chain couples TRBV9 to TRBJ1-5, with D unclear. CDR3 length: 15 residues. V lost 0 bases to trimming and J lost 0 bases, with 7 bases between them. The germline CDR1 and CDR2 sequences are SGDLS and YYNGEE. The CDR3: CASSVAGDSNQPQHF. The CDR3 DNA follows: TGTGCCAGCAGCGTAGCCGGAGATAGCAATCAGCCCCAGCATTTT.

The V call is TRBV9, the J call TRBJ2-2, with 12 bases fitting TRBD2. Trimming removed 0 bases from V and 6 bases from J; junction bases left unmatched: 3. Germline assignment: CDR1 SGDLS and CDR2 YYNGEE. The CDR3 has 16 residues. CDR3 region: CASSVGPSGGAGELFF. CDR3 DNA sequence: TGTGCCAGCAGCGTAGGTCCTAGCGGGGGGGCCGGGGAGCTGTTTTTT.

This chain connects TRBV18 to TRBJ1-1, with 11 bases that match TRBD1. The CDR3 runs 16 residues. CDR1 and CDR2 (germline): KGHSH, LQKENI. J lost 4 bases, V lost 3 bases, and 7 bases had no gene match. The CDR3 DNA reads TGTGCCAGCTCACCGAGGACAGGGGGCTCAGTCACTGAAGCTTTCTTT. It codes for CASSPRTGGSVTEAFF. The entire variable domain, with the rest obtained from reference TRBV18 and TRBJ1-1, is as follows: NAGVMQNPRHLVRRRGQEARLRCSPMKGHSHVYWYRQLPEEGLKFMVYLQKENIIDESGMPKERFSAEFPKEGPSILRIQQVVRGDSAAYFCASSPRTGGSVTEAFFGQGTRLTVV.

In its sample, this clone was seen a few times. The V and J genes are TRBV7-6 and TRBJ2-3; D perhaps matches TRBD2 (6 bases). The CDR3 is 13 amino acids. Germline-derived CDR1 and CDR2 are SGHVS and FNYEAQ. Trimming removed 1 base at V and 5 bases at J, with 7 bases between. As DNA, the CDR3 is TGTGCCAGCAGCTTAGGGGGGGAAGATACGCAGTATTTT. Protein product: CASSLGGEDTQYF. Based on the CDR3 plus reference TRBV7-6 and TRBJ2-3, the full variable domain is GAGVSQSPRYKVTKRGQDVALRCDPISGHVSLYWYRQALGQGPEFLTYFNYEAQQDKSGLPNDRFSAERPEGSISTLTIQRTEQRDSAMYRCASSLGGEDTQYFGPGTRLTVL.